This entry is about one T cell receptor beta chain. The antigen is undetermined. CD8+ and CD4+ T cells taken from blood had their TCR beta sequenced. TEMRA cells were enriched by FACS, and CD4+ and CD8+ T cells were negatively isolated. This entry belongs to a study of CD8 T cells in Susac syndrome. Whole-study results and caveats: The study recognized that its TCR sequencing and HLA analysis covered a relatively small number of individuals.

Germline values: CDR1 SQVTM, CDR2 ANQGSEA. The CDR3 is 13 residues long. V lost 6 bases and J 0 bases, leaving 9 bases between the germline ends. RNA amounts of about 0.45 to 1 ug underwent reverse transcription with random hexamers. A multiplex approach, immunoSEQ multiplex PCR, amplified TCR beta CDR3 across 54 Vbeta and 13 Jbeta. TCRdb analysed the immunoSEQ multiplex PCR reads with MiXCR anew, one entry per CDR3 protein. Among some 120,000 distinct CDR3 sequences, less than 95% were seen once, and the ten largest hold around 0.13%. The origin of this receptor is a human donor with multiple sclerosis. Sequencing used CD4+ T cells from PBMCs. This chain joins TRBV29-1 and TRBJ1-5, with D maybe TRBD1 (6 bases). The CDR3 nucleotides are TGCAGCGTGACAGGCGTTAGCAATCAGCCCCAGCATTTT. Translation gives CSVTGVSNQPQHF.